This TCR beta chain is drawn from a study of blood T cell repertoires in COVID-19. Study details: T cells, B-cell-depleted T cells, or PBMCs supplied cDNA or gDNA.

This clone was seen once. The data were produced by immunoSEQ multiplex PCR, yet TCRdb's version contains in-frame clones alone and is incomplete. The sample contains fewer than 350,000 clones, 70% to 90% of which appear only once. The CDR3 length is 18 residues. In germline, CDR1 is MGHRA, CDR2 YSYEKL. J was trimmed by 4 bases and V by 1 base; bases with no gene match: 13. Adults between roughly 18 and 95 years of age took part from under 30 US areas. The sequenced material came from PBMCs or T cells enriched from blood (not recorded which). The TCR comes from a woman in her thirties who had recovered from COVID-19. This sequence joins TRBV4-1 and TRBJ2-7; 10 nucleotides match TRBD1. CDR3 DNA sequence: TGCGCCAGCAGCCAAGTCCTTCGCCGGGACAGGGGTATTTACGAGCAGTACTTC. Amino acid sequence: CASSQVLRRDRGIYEQYF.